These 26 T cell receptor beta chains were sequenced from one sample in a study of CD8 T cells in Susac syndrome. Random hexamers were used to reverse transcribe an amount of roughly 0.45 to 1 ug RNA. Via MiXCR, TCRdb re-called the immunoSEQ multiplex PCR reads, giving one row per CDR3 protein. The sample consists of some 63,000 distinct CDR3 sequences, approximately 94% of them appearing once. The sequenced material came from CD8+ T cells from PBMCs. These receptor sequences come from a human donor with multiple sclerosis.

CDR3 in amino acids: CASSRDRVAYEQYF. The CDR3 DNA sequence: TGTGCCAGCAGCCGGGACAGGGTTGCCTACGAGCAGTACTTC. The chain is built from TRBV14 and TRBJ2-7; 9 bases agree with TRBD1. Germline V gene lookup returns CDR1 SGHDN and CDR2 FVKESK. The V and J ends lost 4 bases and 2 bases, in that order; junction bases with no gene match: 3. CDR3 length equals 14 residues.

This chain connects TRBV7-9 to TRBJ2-1; a weak D match, TRBD2 (5 bases). The CDR3 covers 16 residues. The germline CDR1 and CDR2 sequences are SEHNR and FQNEAQ (reference sequence). V was shortened by 5 bases and J by 0 bases, with 14 bases between the two germline ends. The CDR3 DNA reads TGTGCCAGCAGCCCAGCAGGAGGTCCCTCCTACAATGAGCAGTTCTTC. It encodes CASSPAGGPSYNEQFF.

V and J are TRBV15 and TRBJ1-1; no reliable D call. This CDR3 has 14 residues. Germline V gene lookup returns CDR1 LNHNV and CDR2 YYDKDF (reference sequence). The V gene lost 8 bases and the J gene lost 1 base, with 14 bases spanning the gap. The chain's CDR3 is CATSQSNENTEAFF. The CDR3 bases are TGTGCCACCTCCCAGTCCAATGAGAACACTGAAGCTTTCTTT.

The V call is TRBV11-1, the J call TRBJ2-7; 7 nucleotides agree with TRBD1. The CDR3 consists of 15 residues. CDR1 SGHAT and CDR2 FQDESV come from the germline V gene (reference sequence). The trim removed 8 bases at V and 4 bases at J, leaving 14 bases unmatched. The chain's CDR3 is CASRDRSSGAYEQYF. DNA of the CDR3: TGTGCCAGCCGGGACAGATCCAGTGGCGCGTACGAGCAGTACTTC.

V and J are TRBV4-1 and TRBJ2-1; 9 bases line up with TRBD2. J lost 8 bases, V lost 1 base, and 12 bases had no gene match. Germline CDR1 is MGHRA and CDR2 is YSYEKL. The CDR3 length is 17 residues. The CDR3 loop reads CASSQVGREGLVDEQFF. In nucleotides, the CDR3 is TGCGCCAGCAGCCAAGTAGGGCGGGAGGGCCTAGTCGATGAGCAGTTCTTC.

V usage is TRBV2 and J usage is TRBJ2-1, with 9 bases fitting TRBD1. Germline loops: CDR1 SNHLY, CDR2 FYNNEI. The CDR3 runs to 15 residues. After removal of 8 bases from V and 1 base from J, the junction contained 6 bases not matched to a gene. The CDR3 bases are TGTGCCAGCGGACAGGGGATGGGATCCTACAATGAGCAGTTCTTC. This codes for CASGQGMGSYNEQFF.

The gene calls are TRBV6-4 and TRBJ2-1, with a weak D call TRBD2 (6 bases). The germline V gene has CDR1 MRHNA and CDR2 SNTAGT. Trimming cost V 3 bases and J 4 bases, with 16 bases left between them. This CDR3 region has 16 residues. The CDR3 loop is CASSDGQAGDYNEQFF. DNA of the CDR3: TGTGCCAGCAGTGATGGACAAGCGGGCGATTACAATGAGCAGTTCTTC.

The chain joins TRBV9 to TRBJ2-5; D gene ambiguous. The ends were cut back, 4 bases at V and 2 bases at J, with 12 bases in the middle. The CDR3 is 14 residues long. Germline lookup yields CDR1 SGDLS and CDR2 YYNGEE. CDR3 in amino acids: CASSNRAAQETQYF. The CDR3 DNA is TGTGCCAGCAGCAATCGGGCCGCACAAGAGACCCAGTACTTC.

A single count supports this clonotype. The V gene is TRBV15, the J gene TRBJ1-1; tentative D call: TRBD1 (5 bases). Germline-derived CDR1 and CDR2 are LNHNV and YYDKDF (reference sequence). The length of the CDR3 is 16 residues. With 0 bases removed from V and 1 base from J, the gap between germline ends came to 12 bases. For the CDR3, the DNA is TGTGCCACCAGCAGAGATTCCGGTGGGGGGAACACTGAAGCTTTCTTT. This sequence encodes CATSRDSGGGNTEAFF.

The rearrangement joins TRBV24-1 to TRBJ2-2, with D tentatively TRBD2 (5 bases). The CDR3 consists of 15 residues. CDR1 and CDR2 from the germline V gene are KGHDR and SFDVKD. Between the trimmed V and J ends, which lost 3 bases and 0 bases, there was a span of 7 bases. The CDR3 bases are TGTGCCACCAGTGATGCCGGGGCGAACACCGGGGAGCTGTTTTTT. Translation: CATSDAGANTGELFF.

The CDR3 nucleotides are TGTGCCACGACTTCCGGGACTAGCACAGATACGCAGTATTTT. Translated, it gives CATTSGTSTDTQYF. The chain couples TRBV9 to TRBJ2-3, with TRBD2 as a possible D gene (6 bases). The germline V and J ends were trimmed by 9 bases and 0 bases, with 14 bases remaining between them. This CDR3 has 14 amino acids. Germline-derived CDR1 and CDR2 are SGDLS and YYNGEE.

V is TRBV12-3 or TRBV12-4 and J is TRBJ2-5; TRBD1 aligns across 11 bases. The CDR3 has 15 amino acids. J gave up 5 bases and V 6 bases, and 8 bases lay outside the gene matches. In DNA form, the CDR3 reads TGTGCCAGCAGCCCGGGACAGGGGGGACGGGAGACCCAGTACTTC. Its protein product is CASSPGQGGRETQYF.

The CDR3 region has the DNA TGTGCCAGCAGCACTCTTGGGACAGGGGGCACAGATACGCAGTATTTT. Amino acid sequence: CASSTLGTGGTDTQYF. This sequence joins TRBV11-2 and TRBJ2-3; 10 positions agree with TRBD1. Germline V gene lookup returns CDR1 SGHAT and CDR2 FQNNGV. This CDR3 contains 16 residues. Trimming at V came to 5 bases and at J to 1 base, leaving 6 bases not matched to a gene. Supplemented by reference TRBV11-2 and TRBJ2-3, the full variable domain reads EAGVAQSPRYKIIEKRQSVAFWCNPISGHATLYWYQQILGQGPKLLIQFQNNGVVDDSQLPKDRFSAERLKGVDSTLKIQPAKLEDSAVYLCASSTLGTGGTDTQYFGPGTRLTVL.

The chain joins TRBV12-3 or TRBV12-4 to TRBJ2-7, with 7 bases fitting TRBD2. Losses at the gene ends were 1 base for V and 2 bases for J; bases not matched to a gene: 5. The CDR3 length is 15 residues. For the CDR3, the DNA is TGTGCCAGCAGTTTAGGTCTAGCGGTGACCTACGAGCAGTACTTC. Protein product: CASSLGLAVTYEQYF.

V usage is TRBV10-3 and J usage is TRBJ2-1; D gene uncertain. There are 12 residues in the CDR3. Germline-derived CDR1 and CDR2 are ENHRY and SYGVKD. V gave up 6 bases and J gave up 8 bases, with 11 bases separating them. CDR3 loop: CAISQSRDEQFF. The CDR3 coding sequence is TGTGCCATCAGCCAAAGCCGGGATGAGCAGTTCTTC.

The chain links TRBV28 to TRBJ2-1; D gene unclear. CDR3 size: 14 residues. The germline V and J ends were trimmed by 0 bases and 8 bases, with 11 bases remaining between them. Germline V CDR1 and CDR2: MDHEN, SYDVKM. The CDR3 region is CASSLWARGDEQFF. Written as DNA, the CDR3 is TGTGCCAGCAGTTTATGGGCCCGCGGCGATGAGCAGTTCTTC.

The genes are TRBV10-3 and TRBJ1-1, with no clear D. V lost 0 bases and J lost 6, with 8 bases in between. The germline V gene has CDR1 ENHRY and CDR2 SYGVKD. This CDR3 spans 13 amino acids. This CDR3 is CAISESSPAEAFF. As DNA, the CDR3 is TGTGCCATCAGTGAGTCGTCCCCTGCTGAAGCTTTCTTT.

V and J are TRBV5-1 and TRBJ2-7; 7 positions agree with TRBD1. The CDR3 has 15 residues. Germline V gene sequence: CDR1 SGHRS, CDR2 YFSETQ. J lost 4 bases, V lost 3 bases, and 10 bases had no gene match. The chain's CDR3 is CASSSGTATSYEQYF. Here the CDR3 DNA reads TGCGCCAGCAGCTCCGGGACAGCTACTTCGTACGAGCAGTACTTC.

This CDR3 reads CASSLTTLTEQYF. The CDR3 nucleotides read TGTGCCAGCAGCTTAACGACATTGACCGAGCAGTACTTC. The chain combines TRBV7-3 with TRBJ2-7; D is undetermined. The CDR3 sequence is 13 residues long. V dropped 0 bases and J dropped 6 bases, with 9 bases sitting between them. Per germline, CDR1 SGHTA and CDR2 FQGTGA.

V is TRBV7-3 and J is TRBJ1-1; 10 nucleotides align to TRBD1. The J segment lost 10 bases and the V segment lost 3 bases, leaving 2 bases of the junction unmatched. The V gene's germline CDR1 is SGHTA and CDR2 FQGTGA. The CDR3 contains 12 residues. CDR3 residues: CASSLGQGTAFF. In nucleotides, the CDR3 is TGTGCCAGCAGCTTGGGACAGGGGACAGCTTTCTTT.

This chain joins TRBV11-2 and TRBJ1-2; a possible D gene is TRBD1 (5 bases). Trimming took off 1 base at V and 2 bases at J, with 20 bases between the two ends. CDR1 and CDR2 from the germline V gene are SGHAT and FQNNGV. The CDR3 runs 18 residues. The CDR3 DNA sequence: TGTGCCAGCAGCTTAGGATCAGGGCGTCGGTCCTCCAACTATGGCTACACCTTC. It specifies CASSLGSGRRSSNYGYTF. Full variable domain (remainder filled in from reference TRBV11-2 and TRBJ1-2): EAGVAQSPRYKIIEKRQSVAFWCNPISGHATLYWYQQILGQGPKLLIQFQNNGVVDDSQLPKDRFSAERLKGVDSTLKIQPAKLEDSAVYLCASSLGSGRRSSNYGYTFGSGTRLTVV.

This chain uses TRBV29-1 with TRBJ2-1; D is ambiguous. The germline CDR1 and CDR2 sequences are SQVTM and ANQGSEA. The V end lost 3 bases, the J end lost 9 bases, and 15 bases lay between the germline ends. CDR3 length equals 13 residues. The CDR3 DNA follows: TGCAGCGTTGAGAGAGCCGACCTCGGTGAGCAGTTCTTC. This encodes CSVERADLGEQFF.

This sequence joins TRBV27 and TRBJ1-5, with D tentatively TRBD1 (5 bases). The germline gives CDR1 MNHEY, CDR2 SMNVEV (reference sequence). V lost 3 bases, J lost 5 bases, and 8 bases lay in between. The CDR3 contains 13 residues. The DNA for the CDR3 is TGTGCCAGCAGTTTGTCAGGGTATCAGCCCCAGCATTTT. It codes for CASSLSGYQPQHF.

This chain links TRBV6-7 with TRBJ1-4, with D perhaps TRBD1 (5 bases). TRBV6-7 is an ORF for which the function is uncertain. V was cut by 5 bases and J by 0 bases, with 10 bases left in between. There are 15 residues in the CDR3. CDR3: CASSPYRPTNEKLFF. The CDR3 DNA follows: TGTGCCAGCAGTCCGTACAGGCCAACTAATGAAAAACTGTTTTTT.

The CDR3 here is CASSLEDSTYEQYF. In DNA form, the CDR3 reads TGTGCCAGCAGCTTAGAGGACAGCACCTACGAGCAGTACTTC. The rearrangement uses TRBV5-6 and TRBJ2-7, with a weak D call TRBD1 (6 bases). This CDR3 is 14 amino acids long. CDR1 SGHDT and CDR2 YYEEEE come from the germline V gene. V dropped 2 bases and J dropped 2 bases, with 11 bases sitting between them.

V usage is TRBV20-1 and J usage is TRBJ1-5; D is unresolved. Germline CDR1 and CDR2: DFQATT and SNEGSKA (reference sequence). The CDR3 is 13 residues long. V lost 1 base, J lost 7 bases, and 11 bases lay in between. DNA of the CDR3: TGCAGTGCTAGAGCCCCGGACGTCCAGCCCCAGCATTTT. Its translation is CSARAPDVQPQHF.